One T cell receptor beta chain is described in this entry. What it recognizes is unknown. The PCR made use of 60 Vbeta and 13 Jbeta primers. TCRdb's copy holds only in-frame clones and misses some; the assay was immunoSEQ multiplex PCR. The sample has 90,000 to 110,000 clones; around 74% are singletons. This record belongs to a study of cytomegalovirus exposure and HLA in healthy donors. Study results and caveats: A likely sequencing artifact accounted for one observed cluster of highly shared sequence variants.

Germline-derived CDR1 and CDR2 are MGHRA and YSYEKL. J gave up 7 bases and V 1 base, and 10 bases lay outside the gene matches. The CDR3 covers 17 residues. The receptor comes from a man aged 40-50 years in good health and CMV-seronegative. What was sequenced was PBMCs. This chain links TRBV4-1 with TRBJ2-1, with TRBD2 identical over 10 bases. For the CDR3, the DNA is TGCGCCAGCAGCCAAGCCCCCGGGACTAGCGTTTCGAATGAGCAGTTCTTC. Its translation: CASSQAPGTSVSNEQFF.